This T cell receptor beta chain was sequenced during a study of cytotoxic CD8 clonotypes in ibrutinib-treated CLL. Measured with immunoSEQ multiplex PCR; TCRdb has only the in-frame clones, and not every one. The sample carries 110,000 to 150,000 clones, roughly three quarters recorded once. The TCR originated in a human donor with chronic lymphocytic leukemia. The sequencing here drew on PBMCs, taken after 24 months of ibrutinib treatment.

CDR3 nucleotide sequence: TGTGCCAGCAGCTTAACGGGGGATCAGCCCCAGCATTTT. This sequence encodes CASSLTGDQPQHF. V gene TRBV7-9 combines with J gene TRBJ1-5, with D possibly TRBD1 on 5 matching bases. The CDR3 is made up of 13 amino acids. Germline loops: CDR1 SEHNR, CDR2 FQNEAQ (reference sequence). V shed 2 bases and J shed 5 bases, with 7 bases lying between them.